Sequencing of this TCR beta chain was carried out in a study of cytomegalovirus exposure and HLA in healthy donors. Background on the study: An early data release held tens of millions of unique TCRs from HLA-typed donors.

The study, taken as a whole, reports: It was in a later analysis that TCR association rates were seen to vary by HLA locus, highest for DRB1 and lowest for HLA-C.

Trimming took off 0 bases at V and 5 bases at J, with 17 bases between the two ends. Germline V lookup: CDR1 ENHRY, CDR2 SYGVKD. This CDR3 has 16 amino acids. PCR was performed using 60 Vbeta and 13 Jbeta primers. The assay was immunoSEQ multiplex PCR, and TCRdb's table has in-frame clones only and misses some. The top ten hold 5% to 6.5% of the sample, which has 55,000 to 80,000 clones, 65% to 75% seen once. As regards this clone: Its antigen is still unknown.

The rearrangement links TRBV10-3 to TRBJ2-7; D is perhaps TRBD2 (6 bases). What was sequenced was PBMCs. The receptor was isolated from a woman aged 25 to 39 in good health and CMV-seronegative. The DNA for the CDR3 is TGTGCCATCAGTGAGTCGCATGGGGGGAGTAAGCACGAGCAGTACTTC. Translated, it gives CAISESHGGSKHEQYF.